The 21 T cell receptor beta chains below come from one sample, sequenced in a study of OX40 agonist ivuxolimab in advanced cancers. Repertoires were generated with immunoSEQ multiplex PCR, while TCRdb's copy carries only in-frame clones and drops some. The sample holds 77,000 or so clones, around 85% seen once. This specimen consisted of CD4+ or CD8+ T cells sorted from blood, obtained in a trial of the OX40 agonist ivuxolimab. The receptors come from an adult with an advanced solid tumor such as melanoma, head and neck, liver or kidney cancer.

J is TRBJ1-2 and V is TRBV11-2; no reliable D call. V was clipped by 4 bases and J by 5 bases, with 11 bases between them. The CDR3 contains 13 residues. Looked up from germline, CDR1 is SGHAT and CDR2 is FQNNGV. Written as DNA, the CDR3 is TGTGCCAGCAGCTCCCGGTTTAGTTATGGCTACACCTTC. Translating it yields CASSSRFSYGYTF.

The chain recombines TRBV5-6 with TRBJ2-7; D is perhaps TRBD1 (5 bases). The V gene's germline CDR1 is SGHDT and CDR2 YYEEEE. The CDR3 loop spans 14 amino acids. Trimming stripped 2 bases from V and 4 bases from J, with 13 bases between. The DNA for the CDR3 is TGTGCCAGCAGCTTTGGGGCAGGGCGGTACGAGCAGTACTTC. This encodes CASSFGAGRYEQYF.

The CDR3 loop reads CASSISGGKSYEQYF. The CDR3 DNA sequence: TGTGCCAGTAGTATATCGGGGGGCAAATCCTACGAGCAGTACTTC. V and J are TRBV19 and TRBJ2-7, with D possibly TRBD2 on 7 matching bases. Germline values: CDR1 LNHDA, CDR2 SQIVND (reference sequence). CDR3 length: 15 residues. The V end lost 2 bases, the J end lost 1 base, and 12 bases lay between the germline ends.

In nucleotides, the CDR3 is TGTGCCATCAGTGAGCCAGGACTATCGGAGACCCAGTACTTC. This codes for CAISEPGLSETQYF. The chain couples TRBV10-3 to TRBJ2-5; D may be TRBD2 (6 bases). The CDR3 covers 14 residues. Germline lookup yields CDR1 ENHRY and CDR2 SYGVKD. Trimming left V 2 bases short and J 5 bases short, with 12 bases between.

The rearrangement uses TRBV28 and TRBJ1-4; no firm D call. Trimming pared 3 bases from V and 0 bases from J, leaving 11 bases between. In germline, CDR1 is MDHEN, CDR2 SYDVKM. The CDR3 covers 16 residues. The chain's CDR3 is CASSLGFLATNEKLFF. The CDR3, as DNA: TGTGCCAGCAGTTTGGGGTTCCTTGCAACTAATGAAAAACTGTTTTTT. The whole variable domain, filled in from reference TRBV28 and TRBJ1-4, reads DVKVTQSSRYLVKRTGEKVFLECVQDMDHENMFWYRQDPGLGLRLIYFSYDVKMKEKGDIPEGYSVSREKKERFSLILESASTNQTSMYLCASSLGFLATNEKLFFGSGTQLSVL.

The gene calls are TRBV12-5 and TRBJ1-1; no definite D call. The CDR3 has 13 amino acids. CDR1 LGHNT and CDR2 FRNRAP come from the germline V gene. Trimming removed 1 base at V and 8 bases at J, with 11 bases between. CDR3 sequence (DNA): TGTGCTAGTGGTTTGGAGGCAGGCCTGGAAGCTTTCTTT. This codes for CASGLEAGLEAFF.

CDR3 residues: CASSDGQLSNQPQHF. In DNA form, the CDR3 reads TGTGCCAGCAGCGACGGACAGCTTAGCAATCAGCCCCAGCATTTT. The chain uses TRBV7-8 and TRBJ1-5; D perhaps matches TRBD1 (6 bases). Per germline, CDR1 SGHVS and CDR2 FQNEAQ. There are 15 residues in the CDR3. V was trimmed by 5 bases and J by 0 bases, leaving 11 bases between them.

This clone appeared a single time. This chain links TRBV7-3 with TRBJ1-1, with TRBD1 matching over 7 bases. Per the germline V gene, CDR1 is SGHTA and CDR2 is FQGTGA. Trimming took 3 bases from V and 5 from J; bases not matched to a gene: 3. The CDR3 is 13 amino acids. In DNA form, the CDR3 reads TGTGCCAGCAGCTTCGACAGGGTAACTGAAGCTTTCTTT. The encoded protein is CASSFDRVTEAFF.

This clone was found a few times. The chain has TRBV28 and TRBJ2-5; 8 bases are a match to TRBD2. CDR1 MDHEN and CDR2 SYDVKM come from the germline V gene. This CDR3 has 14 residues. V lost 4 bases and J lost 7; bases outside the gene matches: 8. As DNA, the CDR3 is TGTGCCAGCAGTTCCCCCGGGGGGGGTCGGACCCAGTACTTC. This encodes CASSSPGGGRTQYF.

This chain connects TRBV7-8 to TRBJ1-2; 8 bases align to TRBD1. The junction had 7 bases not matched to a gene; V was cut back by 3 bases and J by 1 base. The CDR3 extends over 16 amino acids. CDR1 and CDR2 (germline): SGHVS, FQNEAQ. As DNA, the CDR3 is TGTGCCAGCAGCTTTTCCGGCAGGGGGCATAACTATGGCTACACCTTC. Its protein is CASSFSGRGHNYGYTF.

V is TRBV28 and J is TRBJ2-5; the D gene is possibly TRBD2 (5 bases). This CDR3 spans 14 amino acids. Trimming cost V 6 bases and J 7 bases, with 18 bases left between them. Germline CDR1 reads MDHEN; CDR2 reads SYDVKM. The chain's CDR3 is CASRAGGQPGTQYF. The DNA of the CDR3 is TGTGCCAGCAGGGCAGGCGGGCAGCCGGGGACCCAGTACTTC.

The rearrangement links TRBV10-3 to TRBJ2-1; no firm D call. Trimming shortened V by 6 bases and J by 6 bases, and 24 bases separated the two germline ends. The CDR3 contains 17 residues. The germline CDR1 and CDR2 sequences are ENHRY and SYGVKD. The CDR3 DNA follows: TGTGCCATCAGAGAAGGACGGTCAGCGATAGTAACCAATGAGCAGTTCTTC. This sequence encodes CAIREGRSAIVTNEQFF.

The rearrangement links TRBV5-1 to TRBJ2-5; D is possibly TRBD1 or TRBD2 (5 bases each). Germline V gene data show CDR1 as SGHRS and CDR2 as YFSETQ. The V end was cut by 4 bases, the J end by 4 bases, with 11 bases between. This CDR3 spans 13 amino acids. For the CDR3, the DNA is TGCGCCAGCAGCCGGGACCAGGGAGAGACCCAGTACTTC. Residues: CASSRDQGETQYF.

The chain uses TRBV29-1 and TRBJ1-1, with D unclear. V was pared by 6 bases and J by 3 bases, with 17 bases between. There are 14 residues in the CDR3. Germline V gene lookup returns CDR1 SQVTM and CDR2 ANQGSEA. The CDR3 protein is CSVGLLGMDTEAFF. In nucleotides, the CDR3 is TGCAGCGTGGGCCTCCTTGGGATGGACACTGAAGCTTTCTTT.

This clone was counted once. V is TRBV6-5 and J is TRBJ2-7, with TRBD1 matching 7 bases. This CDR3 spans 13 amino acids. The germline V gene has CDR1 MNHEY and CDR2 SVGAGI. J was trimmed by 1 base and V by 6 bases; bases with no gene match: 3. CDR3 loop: CASRSGQSYEQYF. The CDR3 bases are TGTGCCAGCAGATCGGGACAGTCCTACGAGCAGTACTTC.

Written as DNA, the CDR3 is TGCGCCAGCAGCCTCGGGGAGTCCAGCTCTGGAAACACCATATATTTT. Its translation: CASSLGESSSGNTIYF. The V and J genes are TRBV4-1 and TRBJ1-3, with unresolved D. There are 16 residues in the CDR3. The V end lost 4 bases, the J end lost 0 bases, and 13 bases lay between the germline ends. Germline CDR1 reads MGHRA; CDR2 reads YSYEKL.

The CDR3 spells CASSPAASGRAFYF. The CDR3 DNA sequence: TGTGCCAGCAGCCCCGCGGCTAGCGGGAGGGCCTTTTACTTC. The gene calls are TRBV5-6 and TRBJ2-7; 12 nucleotides agree with TRBD2. Germline-derived CDR1 and CDR2 are SGHDT and YYEEEE. There are 14 residues in the CDR3. Germline trimming cut 4 bases from V and 13 bases from J; bases unmatched to any gene: 12.

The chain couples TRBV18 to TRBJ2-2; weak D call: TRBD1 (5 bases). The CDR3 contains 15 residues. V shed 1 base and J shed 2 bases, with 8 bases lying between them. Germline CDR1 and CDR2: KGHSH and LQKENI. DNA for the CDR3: TGTGCCAGCTCACCACAGGGGTTTAACACCGGGGAGCTGTTTTTT. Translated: CASSPQGFNTGELFF.

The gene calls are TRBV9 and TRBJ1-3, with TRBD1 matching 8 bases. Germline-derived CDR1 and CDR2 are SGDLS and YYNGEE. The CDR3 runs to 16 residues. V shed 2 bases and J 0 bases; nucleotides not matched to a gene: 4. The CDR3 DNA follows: TGTGCCAGCAGCGTGGGACAGGCGAACTCTGGAAACACCATATATTTT. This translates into CASSVGQANSGNTIYF.

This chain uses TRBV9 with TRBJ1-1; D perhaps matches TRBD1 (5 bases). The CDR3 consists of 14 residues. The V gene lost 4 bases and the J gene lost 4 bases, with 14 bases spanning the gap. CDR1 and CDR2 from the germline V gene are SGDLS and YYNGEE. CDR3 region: CASSSLRVGTEAFF. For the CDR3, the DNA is TGTGCCAGCAGCTCCCTCAGGGTTGGCACTGAAGCTTTCTTT. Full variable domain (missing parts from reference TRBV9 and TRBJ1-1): DSGVTQTPKHLITATGQRVTLRCSPRSGDLSVYWYQQSLDQGLQFLIQYYNGEERAKGNILERFSAQQFPDLHSELNLSSLELGDSALYFCASSSLRVGTEAFFGQGTRLTVV.

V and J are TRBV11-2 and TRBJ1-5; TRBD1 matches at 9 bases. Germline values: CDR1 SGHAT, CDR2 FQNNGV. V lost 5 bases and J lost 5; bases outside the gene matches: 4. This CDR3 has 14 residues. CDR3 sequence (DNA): TGTGCCAGCAGCCCAACAGGGGGCCATCAGCCCCAGCATTTT. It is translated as CASSPTGGHQPQHF.